Listed here are 9 T cell receptor beta chains from one sample, sequenced in a study of Graves' ophthalmopathy and Graves' hyperthyroidism. TCR beta CDR3 amplification used RNA transcripts. An initial RT-PCR round employing HTBI primers preceded a second-round multiplex PCR. A single record per CDR3 protein comes from TCRdb applying MiXCR to the multiplex PCR reads. The sample lists approximately 460,000 distinct CDR3 sequences; about an eighth were seen once. The sample taken for sequencing was blood. All receptors come from a woman in her thirties with Graves' ophthalmopathy.

The sample holds a few counts of this clonotype. Because the CDR3's place on the DNA is in doubt, the DNA is left out and the CDR3 is given as listed by TCRdb. This rearrangement joins TRBV30 to TRBJ1-1. Looked up from germline, CDR1 is GTSNPN and CDR2 is SVGIG (reference sequence). The CDR3 spans 11 amino acids, including both terminal residues. The CDR3 reads CAWSVGLGTFF.

Many counts were recorded for this clonotype. The chain has TRBV28 and TRBJ1-2, with D possibly matching TRBD1 (6 bases). V lost 1 base and J lost 7, with 13 bases in between. This CDR3 is built from 14 residues. In germline, CDR1 is MDHEN, CDR2 SYDVKM. This CDR3 reads CASSLYLGAFGYTF. The CDR3 bases are TGTGCCAGCAGTTTATATCTGGGGGCGTTTGGCTACACCTTC.

The CDR3 loop is CASSLVGRSPVLGELFF. In DNA, the CDR3 is TGTGCCAGCAGCTTAGTAGGACGGTCCCCGGTGCTCGGGGAGCTGTTTTTT. The chain is built from TRBV7-8 and TRBJ2-2, with D unresolved. This CDR3 contains 17 residues. V lost 1 base and J lost 7, with 19 bases in between. Germline CDR1 SGHVS, CDR2 FQNEAQ. The full variable domain, rest sourced from reference TRBV7-8 and TRBJ2-2, is GAGVSQSPRYKVAKRGQDVALRCDPISGHVSLFWYQQALGQGPEFLTYFQNEAQLDKSGLPSDRFFAERPEGSVSTLKIQRTQQEDSAVYLCASSLVGRSPVLGELFFGEGSRLTVL.

CDR3 DNA: TGTGCCTGGAGTTCGTACACTGTCGCTTTCTTT. As protein: CAWSSYTVAFF. The J gene is TRBJ1-1, the V gene TRBV30; D ambiguous. There are 11 residues in the CDR3. The V gene lost 2 bases and the J gene lost 11 bases, with 12 bases spanning the gap. Germline V CDR1 and CDR2: GTSNPN, SVGIG (reference sequence).

This clonotype was counted ten times or more. The V call is TRBV6-2 or TRBV6-3, the J call TRBJ1-1; D is ambiguous. The V end was cut by 6 bases, the J end by 1 base, with 12 bases between. Germline loops: CDR1 MNHEY, CDR2 SVGEGT. CDR3 length equals 14 residues. CDR3: CASRPPRSNTEAFF. CDR3 bases: TGTGCCAGCAGGCCCCCCCGGTCGAACACTGAAGCTTTCTTT.

This clonotype was counted many times. This sequence joins TRBV19 and TRBJ2-7; unclear D gene. Germline V gives CDR1 LNHDA, CDR2 SQIVND (reference sequence). This CDR3 region has 14 residues. V was pared by 3 bases and J by 0 bases, with 9 bases between. CDR3 DNA: TGTGCCAGTAGTATTGCCGACAACTCCTACGAGCAGTACTTC. It yields the protein CASSIADNSYEQYF.

The gene calls are TRBV28 and TRBJ1-5; 9 nucleotides line up with TRBD1. The ends lost 6 bases at V and 6 bases at J; junction bases unmatched: 9. Germline assignment: CDR1 MDHEN and CDR2 SYDVKM. The CDR3 has 15 amino acids. The CDR3 DNA follows: TGTGCCAGCAGCCCTCCGACAGGGGGTGGTCAGCCCCAGCATTTT. Its protein product is CASSPPTGGGQPQHF.

This clonotype was seen repeatedly, ten times or more. This chain uses TRBV12-3 or TRBV12-4 with TRBJ1-5, with 9 bases aligning to TRBD1. This CDR3 has 17 residues. The V segment lost 2 bases and the J segment 6 bases; nucleotides outside the gene matches: 11. CDR3 region: CASSLFFSETGGQPQHF. The CDR3 DNA follows: TGTGCCAGCAGTTTATTTTTTTCGGAGACAGGGGGTCAGCCCCAGCATTTT.

This clonotype was counted at least ten times. The chain combines TRBV6-5 with TRBJ1-2; D is perhaps TRBD1 (5 bases). This CDR3 has 13 amino acids. V was cut by 2 bases and J by 10 bases, with 14 bases left in between. CDR1 is MNHEY and CDR2 is SVGAGI in the germline V gene. In DNA, the CDR3 is TGTGCCAGCAGTTACAGGGGAATTAAGGTCTACACCTTC. This encodes CASSYRGIKVYTF.